This TCR beta chain was identified during a study of blood T cells in healthy people across ages. Overall study: Through template switching, about one barcoded beta molecule was captured per two T cells, as measured in model experiments.

This clonotype was detected only a few times. A second 7 to 11 cycle PCR used barcoded and J-beta primers. Every molecule of cDNA carried a tag from a template-switch adaptor with 12 random nucleotides. From the 5' RACE reads, TCRdb called clonotypes with MiXCR, one entry per CDR3 protein. Found here are hundreds of thousands of distinct CDR3 sequences, approximately 60% of them singletons; the top ten hold about a quarter. Germline loops: CDR1 MNHEY, CDR2 SVGAGI. The CDR3 is 16 amino acids. V lost 3 bases, J lost 3 bases, and 11 bases stayed unmatched. Input material: blood. The sequence derives from a man aged 35-49 years in good health. The gene calls are TRBV6-5 and TRBJ2-7, with 7 bases matching TRBD2. In DNA, the CDR3 is TGTGCCAGCAGTTATCTACTTGACCGGGGGGACTACGAGCAGTACTTC. Its protein product is CASSYLLDRGDYEQYF.